This T cell receptor (beta chain) originates from a study of healthy donors' naive CD4 and CD8 T cells (dated by TCRdb to between 2015 and 2016). With regard to the full study: Donor selection covered three age groups (20-25, 40-50 and 60-70 years) with six people in each, and the resulting cohort had a mean age of 44 and was half female. For TCR alpha, a new primer set was designed to cover all functional IMGT alpha gene variants, and all other steps followed the beta-chain workflow. To check how TCR variation relates to lineage commitment, the researchers sequenced rearranged TCR alpha and beta chains taken from naive CD4+ and CD8+ T cells. Peripheral blood mononuclear cells were obtained from 15 to 20 unrelated, healthy individuals. Donors were HLA-typed by sequencing at HLA-A, -B, -C, -DRB1, -DQB1 and -DPB1 using the SBTexcellerator protocol, an ABI3130xl analyzer and SBTengine software.

Cells with a CD4+CD8-CD45RO-CD45RA+ profile were isolated by FACS and defined as naive CD4+ T cells, and those with a CD8+CD4-CD45RA+CD27bright profile were defined as naive CD8+ T cells. Antibodies against CD4 (RPA-T4), CD8 (SK1), CD27 (O323), CD45RA (HI100) and CD45RO (UCHL1) were used for sorting. The instrument given in TCRdb is 454 GS FLX Titanium. TCR libraries were built from around 450 ng of total RNA with a previously published linear amplification protocol. The sequencing itself ran on the Roche/454 Genome Sequencer using Titanium chemistry. Processing in the source paper ran as follows. Around 78,000 rearranged TCR alpha transcripts were sequenced from a few of the healthy donors. Duplicate transcripts were removed, and unique TCR clonotypes were defined by the CDR3 junction according to IMGT nomenclature. CD4 versus CD8 status was modeled on V and J genes by logistic regression in R 2.13.0, with adjustment for donor effects and Bonferroni correction for multiple testing. Using fastp trimming at Q25 and MiXCR clonotype assembly, TCRdb reanalyzed the public sequencing data and kept in-frame beta chains. Every entry covers one CDR3 protein and lists the most common genes and DNA from its rows. These V and J calls are TCRdb output, not the study's own analysis. Within this sample are 180,000 or so distinct CDR3 sequences, with 65% to 80% of them counted one time only. The leading ten clones occupy roughly 2.4% of the sample.

This clonotype occurred a few times. The clone's antigen remains unknown. No base qualities exist here, and no much larger clone lies one base off it. What the work shows at the level of the full study, not this receptor alone: In both chains, CD4+ lineage was associated with a positively charged CDR3 and CD8+ lineage with a negatively charged CDR3. Taken together, V genes, J genes and CDR3 charge appeared to account for around 13% of the variance in CD4/CD8 propensity, mostly acting in an additive way. Because the alpha and beta chains were sequenced in bulk, pairing them was not possible, and so effects of the combined chains went unevaluated. The study did not directly address possible repertoire bias arising from homeostatic proliferation of naive T cells. Reportedly, most V and J gene segments showed bias between naive CD4+ and CD8+ cells, and this bias held consistently across donors regardless of HLA genotype.

As encoded in the germline V gene, CDR1 is MNHEY while CDR2 is SVGEGT. The CDR3, from cysteine to phenylalanine, totals 14 residues. Only the CDR3 DNA is retained, 42 bases long and in frame from the first base. For this chain, trimming is 5 bases at the V end and 2 bases at the J end, and the number of junction bases without a gene match is 5. The rearrangement joined TRBV6-2 or TRBV6-3 to TRBJ2-5; TRBD2 fits 7 bases in the junction. The specimen sequenced was naive CD4+ and CD8+ T cells sorted from blood, pooled from several donors. The sample's cell subset or site label is to be understood as: FACS-sorted naive CD4+ (CD45RO-CD45RA+) and naive CD8+ (CD45RA+CD27bright) T cells. This receptor was identified in a pool of human donors in good health; the sample pools cells from several healthy donors. The base sequence is TGTGCCAGCAGTCGCCTAGCGGCACAAGAGACCCAGTACTTC. It translates as CASSRLAAQETQYF.